The present TCR beta chain was sequenced within a study of CD8+ T cells in alopecia areata (dated by TCRdb to the late 2010s). Concerning the study at large: The treated patients, all with moderate-to-severe alopecia areata, were enrolled in an open-label pilot trial of oral tofacitinib given at 5 to 10 mg twice daily. Tofacitinib was administered for 6 to 18 months, and 6 months of follow-up off drug were then conducted to assess delayed response and recurrence. High-throughput TCRbeta sequencing was used to examine T cell clonal expansion in alopecia areata in both the C3H/HeJ mouse model and human patients. In humans, TCRbeta sequencing was performed on scalp tissue and on sorted CD4+ and CD8+ peripheral blood T cells from healthy controls and from patients with patchy or totalis/universalis alopecia areata. Patients on tofacitinib were biopsied at baseline and after 4 and 24 weeks of treatment, and several of the patients also had a later scalp biopsy. Scalp clonality was compared across normal scalp (n=4), patchy alopecia areata scalp (n=8), and alopecia totalis/universalis scalp (n=8). RNA came from the PAXgene miRNA kit for fixed scalp, the miRNeasy kit for PBMCs, and the RNeasy kit for mouse skin. TCRbeta CDR3 regions were amplified by immunoSEQ multiplex PCR with 35 Vbeta forward and 13 Jbeta reverse primers.

From alopecia areata patients, peripheral blood was collected along with lesional scalp punch biopsies. PBMCs were isolated by density centrifugation and stained for CD3, CD4 and CD8, and CD4+ and CD8+ T cells were sorted on a FACSAria. What the authors observed across the whole study: Resident alphabeta T cells in normal human skin are also sequenced, complicating scalp TCR repertoire analysis, unlike mouse skin dominated by gammadelta T cells. TCR sequences shared between patients were less clear than in mice, possibly partly because of HLA diversity in the patient population. Lesional scalp, especially in alopecia totalis/universalis, showed higher clonality and more expanded CD8+ clones than normal scalp, suggesting antigenic drive.

A note on this clone: The target of this receptor is not known. Base qualities are missing; no much larger clone stands one base away.

The CDR3 covers 15 residues, taking in both the cysteine and the phenylalanine. Of the read, only the CDR3 DNA is kept; its 45 bases are in frame from base 1. V ends up 0 bases short and J 2 bases short, with an unmatched junction base count of 2. Via the germline V gene (reference sequence), CDR1 is MNHNY and CDR2 SVGAGI. The library came from the immunoSEQ multiplex PCR assay. RNA was extracted from all samples and reverse transcribed into cDNA, which served as template for TCR sequencing. SuperScript III was used to make first-strand cDNA, primed with a 2:1 mix of oligo-dT and random hexamers. A synthetic immune receptor repertoire was used to measure amplification bias, and any remaining bias was corrected computationally. The authors' analysis ran thus. After raw reads were preprocessed to remove errors, the CDR3 was defined following IMGT conventions as running from the conserved cysteine to phenylalanine. Clonality was computed by normalizing Shannon entropy by log2 of the number of productive unique TCRs and subtracting the result from 1. CD4 or CD8 identity of scalp clones was inferred by cross-referencing scalp TCRbeta sequences with sorted blood CD4 and CD8 repertoires. TCRdb carries this immuneACCESS record with in-frame sequences only. Its versions omit some clonotypes, under half of them owing to an unresolved V gene in the studies checked, with the rest unexplained. D and trimming were read from the DNA, whereas the V and J calls and clone size are those reported in that table. For this sample the table gives around 160,000 clones, of which roughly 50% were detected only once. Clones ranked in the top ten supply about 6.4% of the sample.

The sample comprised CD4+ T cells sorted from blood. The clonotype was recovered from a human donor with alopecia areata. The chain joins TRBV6-6 to TRBJ2-7; 9 bases in the middle match TRBD1. The DNA sequence is TGTGCCAGCAGTTACTCGACAGGGGGTCCCTACGAGCAGTACTTC. It is translated as CASSYSTGGPYEQYF.